The rows below give T cell receptor beta chains drawn from one sample of a study of cytomegalovirus exposure and HLA in healthy donors. Produced via immunoSEQ multiplex PCR; TCRdb's table is partial and in-frame only. Of around 67,000 clones listed, approximately 80% are singletons. Specimen: PBMCs. Every receptor here comes from a man younger than 30 in good health and CMV-seropositive. CDR3s include the opening cysteine and the closing phenylalanine or tryptophan.

TRBV25-1	TRBJ1-2	14	CASSYRVWNYGYTF
TRBV6-1	TRBJ1-5	14	CASSATGGYQPQHF
TRBV28	TRBJ1-6	14	CASSLRGSGSPLHF
TRBV4-2	TRBJ1-2	14	CASSQGQAGYGYTF
TRBV14	TRBJ2-7	16	CASSLPAPAGVYEQYF
TRBV19	TRBJ1-2	14	CASSIRTAFYGYTF
TRBV11-3	TRBJ2-2	14	CASSLTGIAGELFF
TRBV30	TRBJ1-2	13	CAWSVEDSYGYTF
TRBV5-4	TRBJ1-2	12	CASSQTDYGYTF
TRBV6-5	TRBJ1-5	13	CASSYLSSGPQHF
TRBV10-3	TRBJ2-2	15	CAISPGTGRTGELFF
TRBV9	TRBJ2-7	15	CASSVAGGSSYEQYF
TRBV30	TRBJ1-6	13	CAWSSAGDSPLHF
TRBV4-2	TRBJ1-3	15	CASSQEVLSGNTIYF
TRBV13	TRBJ1-1	13	CASSSETGLGAFF
TRBV4-1	TRBJ2-1	15	CASSLGSGGAGEQFF